A single sample gave rise to the 5 T cell receptor beta chains below, sequenced in a study of shared clonotypes between healthy human individuals (dated by TCRdb to about 2020). The library was built by means of the immunoSEQ multiplex PCR assay. Held by TCRdb, this immuneACCESS table contains in-frame sequences only and omits some clones. Under half of the omission traces to an unresolved V gene where checked; the cause of the rest is unknown. In this sample the table shows some 470,000 clones, 60% to 85% of which occur a single time. The ten largest clones capture 10% to 15% of the sample. The sequenced material came from PBMCs. The receptors derive from a woman aged 35 to 49 in good health. Some clones in this sample may be carry-over from other donors' samples.

The chain uses TRBV18 and TRBJ2-2; 8 nucleotides match TRBD1. V trimming: 3 bases; J trimming: 4 bases; junction bases outside the gene matches: 4. The CDR3 consists of 15 residues. The V gene's germline CDR1 is KGHSH and CDR2 LQKENI. The chain's CDR3 is CASSPETGVTGELFF. CDR3 DNA: TGTGCCAGCTCACCTGAGACAGGGGTCACCGGGGAGCTGTTTTTT.

This chain connects TRBV11-2 to TRBJ2-1; D uncertain. V dropped 5 bases and J dropped 4 bases, with 6 bases sitting between them. This CDR3 has 12 residues. Germline V gives CDR1 SGHAT, CDR2 FQNNGV. CDR3 residues: CASSPEYNEQFF. For the CDR3, the DNA is TGTGCCAGCAGCCCAGAGTACAATGAGCAGTTCTTC.

The chain couples TRBV5-4 to TRBJ2-7; D is perhaps TRBD1 or TRBD2 (6 bases each). TRBJ2-5 matches the DNA end more closely, so the J call is doubtful. Germline V gene data show CDR1 as SGHNT and CDR2 as YYREEE (reference sequence). The CDR3 sequence is 16 residues long. CDR3 nucleotides: TGTGCCAGCAGCTTAGCCGTGGGGGGCTCTCAAGAGACCCAGTACTTC. This translates into CASSLAVGGSQETQYF.

This rearrangement joins TRBV5-1 to TRBJ2-5; D gene ambiguous. Germline lookup yields CDR1 SGHRS and CDR2 YFSETQ. The CDR3 has 14 amino acids. V lost 0 bases to trimming and J lost 3 bases, with 9 bases between them. The CDR3 loop is CASSLAWAEETQYF. DNA for the CDR3: TGCGCCAGCAGCTTGGCCTGGGCGGAAGAGACCCAGTACTTC.

The chain employs TRBV4-2 and TRBJ2-3; D unresolved. In germline, CDR1 is LGHNA, CDR2 YNFKEQ. The V end was cut by 5 bases, the J end by 4 bases, with 16 bases between. CDR3 length: 15 amino acids. In DNA, the CDR3 is TGTGCCAGCAGCACTGGGTCCCGGAGCCCAGATACGCAGTATTTT. Translating gives CASSTGSRSPDTQYF.